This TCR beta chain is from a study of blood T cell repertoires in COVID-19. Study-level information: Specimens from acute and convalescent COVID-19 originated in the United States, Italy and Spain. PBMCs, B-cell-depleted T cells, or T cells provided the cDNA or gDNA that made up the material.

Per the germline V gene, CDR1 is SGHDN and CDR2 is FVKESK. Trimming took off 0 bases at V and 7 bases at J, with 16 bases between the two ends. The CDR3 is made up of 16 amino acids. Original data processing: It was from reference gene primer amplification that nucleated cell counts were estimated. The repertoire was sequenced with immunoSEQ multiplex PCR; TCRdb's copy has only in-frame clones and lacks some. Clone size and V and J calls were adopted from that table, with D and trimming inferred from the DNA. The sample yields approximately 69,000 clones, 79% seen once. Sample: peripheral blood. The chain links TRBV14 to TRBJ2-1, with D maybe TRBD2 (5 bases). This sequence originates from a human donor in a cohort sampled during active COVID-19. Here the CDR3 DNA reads TGTGCCAGCAGCCAAGATCGCGGGCGGACCAGGAATGAGCAGTTCTTC. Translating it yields CASSQDRGRTRNEQFF.